This is a list of T cell receptor beta chains from one sample in a study of T cell changes during pregnancy in multiple sclerosis. Sequenced by immunoSEQ multiplex PCR; TCRdb stores in-frame clones only, minus some. The table lists about 71,000 clones, around 94% of them singletons, with roughly 1.2% in the top ten. Source: peripheral blood, taken in the third trimester of pregnancy. Every receptor here comes from a female donor with multiple sclerosis, enrolled in a pregnancy study. Each CDR3 is given with its conserved first and last residue.

v_gene,CDR3aa
TRBV5-1,CASSRTYGSNTEAFF
TRBV5-4,CASSSSDLDYEQFF
TRBV9,CASSVEAGREKLFF
TRBV2,CASRKNGQTSTDTQYF
TRBV11-2,CASSLNRGNTIYF
TRBV19,CASSIVSGQTQETQYF
TRBV7-3,CASSLLTGSMSEAFF
TRBV18,CASSRETGDVTEAFF
TRBV10-2,CASRTGGGNTGELFF
TRBV5-1,CASSFSQGAMNTEAFF
TRBV6-4,CASSKFGGLLNTEAFF
TRBV10-3,CAITNGLAGGNEQFF
TRBV28,CASSLSQGMYGYTF
TRBV7-9,CASSIEGEQYF
TRBV5-1,CASSLEGLAEKNIQYF
TRBV10-2,CASSETGGYNQPQHF
TRBV6-1,CASSEGLAGGNTGELFF
TRBV18,CASSPRAGLRVGWTPPFF
TRBV5-6,CASSLARGLMMNTGELFF
TRBV4-1,CASSHSQRWRDPGDTQYF
TRBV6-5,CASYRQANTEAFF
TRBV2,CASSWDRYNEQFF
TRBV6-1,CASSGDRGKEKLFF
TRBV6-1,CASSAGPTNEKLFF
TRBV9,CASSVGGGSWNEQFF
TRBV7-9,CASSPWSSEETQYF
TRBV30,CAWNIAALLSNTEAFF
TRBV5-4,CASSSASGSSSTDTQYF
TRBV2,CASKAGGLEKLFF
TRBV25-1,CASRLRNTEAFF
TRBV2,CASSVTLSGELFF
TRBV5-1,CARRTGSNQPQHF
TRBV29-1,CSVEGGDLYIEQYF
TRBV27,CASSSTPTESGYTF
TRBV19,CASSRNRGGGQYF
TRBV19,CASSIVGQGPDAQHF
TRBV30,CAWSVGTYNEQFF
TRBV5-1,CASSPGQGATDTQYF
TRBV5-4,CASSPRQEAGEQFF
TRBV29-1,CSVDLTLGAFF
TRBV5-1,CASRRGRDTEAFF
TRBV28,CASSLPQGGGQPQHF
TRBV4-2,CASSRQGDTGELFF
TRBV19,CASSPGRGDQPQHF
TRBV5-1,CASSPGQGSDEQYF